These 2 T cell receptor beta chains originate from one sample sequenced in a study of tumor-infiltrating lymphocytes in oesophageal squamous cell carcinoma. TCRdb reprocessed the PCR reads via MiXCR and lists one record per CDR3 protein. Among about 20,000 distinct CDR3 sequences listed, 40% to 50% were seen once. The sequencing input was normal esophageal tissue next to the tumor. The receptor source for this set is a male donor with esophageal squamous cell carcinoma.

There are a few counts of this clonotype. The chain combines TRBV7-2 with TRBJ2-5; 8 bases line up with TRBD1. V shed 10 bases and J 2 bases; nucleotides not matched to a gene: 12. The germline CDR1 and CDR2 sequences are SGHTA and FQGNSA. This CDR3 is built from 15 residues. The CDR3 DNA follows: TGTGCCATCGCACTTCAGGGGGCGAGACAAGAGACCCAGTACTTC. Its protein product is CAIALQGARQETQYF.

This clonotype was seen ten or more times. This chain uses TRBV28 with TRBJ2-7; TRBD2 matches at 12 bases. CDR3 size: 13 residues. Germline V gene lookup returns CDR1 MDHEN and CDR2 SYDVKM. The V and J ends lost 7 bases and 5 bases, in that order; junction bases with no gene match: 3. CDR3 loop: CASTLAGGNEQYF. The CDR3 coding sequence is TGTGCCAGCACTCTAGCGGGAGGGAACGAGCAGTACTTC.